One and the same sample provided the 12 T cell receptor beta chains below, sequenced in a study of tissue T cells after allogeneic stem cell transplantation. Using immunoSEQ multiplex PCR, the repertoire was profiled, and TCRdb retains in-frame clones only, with some absent. The table records about 5,100 clones, about 30% of them present only once. Time point in this sample: mouse harvest day 14 after allogeneic transplant. Mouse grafts combined 10^7 T-cell-depleted bone marrow cells with 10^6 splenic CD5+ T cells. Sequenced: skin. All receptors derive from a female BALB/c mouse given C57BL/6 T cells with graft-versus-host disease after an allogeneic hematopoietic cell transplant.

On this clone: Gene names refer to mouse genes. Incomplete CDR3 DNA: TGCACCTGCAGTGGCCGGGACAGGGGGGACACCGGGCAGCTCTAC. Protein: CTCSGRDRGDTGQLY. The whole CDR3 protein reads CTCSGRDRGDTGQLYF. This chain connects TRBV1 to TRBJ2-2, with TRBD1 identical over 11 bases. The read finishes 1 residue shy of the CDR3 end, and the germline J gene is used to complete it. CDR3 length: 16 residues. After removal of 4 bases from V and 3 bases from J, the junction contained 4 bases not matched to a gene. CDR1 NSQYPW and CDR2 LRSPGD come from the germline V gene (reference sequence).

This clone has just a few counts. The genes and germline here are from mouse. The sequenced fragment ends 1 residue before the CDR3 boundary, so the rest is inferred from the germline J gene. The gene calls are TRBV26 and TRBJ1-3; D is uncertain. Trimming stripped 8 bases from V and 0 bases from J, with 11 bases between. There are 14 residues in the CDR3. The V gene's germline CDR1 is KGHPV and CDR2 FQNQEV (reference sequence). CDR3 amino acids: CASALPNSGNTLYF. The CDR3 DNA, read in part, is TGTGCCAGCGCTCTCCCCAATTCTGGAAATACGCTCTAT.

Sample share makes this clone medium-sized. Gene names and germline refer to mouse. The sequenced part of the CDR3 DNA is TGTGCCAGCAGCCAAGAAACTGCAAACACCGGGCAGCTCTAC. Its translation: CASSQETANTGQLY. The whole CDR3 is CASSQETANTGQLYF. The genes are TRBV2 and TRBJ2-2; D unclear. The read is 1 residue too short to cover the CDR3 end, so that end is filled in from the germline J gene. The CDR3 spans 15 residues. V lost 0 bases, J lost 0 bases, and 5 bases lay in between. CDR1 is LGHNA and CDR2 is YSYQKL in the germline V gene.

In the case of this clone: Here the gene names and germline are mouse. The CDR3 end falls 1 residue outside the read, so it is completed with the germline J gene. The chain joins TRBV1 to TRBJ2-5; 10 bases agree with TRBD2. There are 15 residues in the CDR3. Trimming removed 3 bases from V and 4 bases from J; junction bases left unmatched: 4. CDR1 is NSQYPW, CDR2 LRSPGD, per germline (reference sequence). The sequenced CDR3 bases are TGCACCTGCAGTGCCCCCGGGACTGGGGAAGACACCCAGTAC. Protein: CTCSAPGTGEDTQY. The complete CDR3 protein is CTCSAPGTGEDTQYF.

On this clone: The gene names given are mouse names. The read ends 1 residue early relative to the CDR3; the germline J gene fills the gap. The chain uses TRBV3 and TRBJ1-1, with D perhaps TRBD1 (6 bases). Germline assignment: CDR1 SNHLY and CDR2 FYNGKV (reference sequence). There are 13 residues in the CDR3. Between the trimmed V and J ends, which lost 6 bases and 1 base, there was a span of 9 bases. CDR3 sequence reads: CASRKGQNTEVFF. CDR3 bases read: TGTGCCAGCAGGAAGGGACAAAACACAGAAGTCTTC.

Remarks on this clone: This clone may be a read error of a much larger clone one base away. All gene names here are mouse names. From the germline J gene comes the end of the CDR3, since the read stops 1 residue before it. Within the sample, other DNA sequences also encode this same CDR3. This chain joins TRBV26 and TRBJ1-6; D gene ambiguous. TRBJ1-6 is an ORF for which the function is uncertain. The length of the CDR3 is 14 residues. Germline V gives CDR1 KGHPV, CDR2 FQNQEV (reference sequence). V shed 9 bases and J shed 0 bases, with 9 bases lying between them. CDR3 bases read: TGTGCCAGTAGCGAGTATTCCTATAATTCGCCCCTCTAC. Translating gives CASSEYSYNSPLY. The CDR3, in full, reads CASSEYSYNSPLYF.

Worth noting for this clone: Mouse germline and gene names are used. CDR3 amino acids: CGARDWGSNTQYF. The sequenced part of the CDR3 DNA is TGTGGTGCTAGGGATTGGGGGTCGAACACCCAGTAC. The chain joins TRBV20 to TRBJ2-5; D perhaps matches TRBD2 (6 bases). The sequence runs out 1 residue before the end of the CDR3; the remainder is reconstructed from the germline J gene. The CDR3 length is 13 residues. Per the germline V gene, CDR1 is GFQATS and CDR2 is STVNSAI. Trimming pared 0 bases from V and 7 bases from J, leaving 11 bases between. The entire variable domain, with the rest obtained from reference TRBV20 and TRBJ2-5, is as follows: GALVYQYPRRTICKSGTSMRMECQAVGFQATSVAWYRQSPQKTFELIALSTVNSAIKYEQNFTQEKFPISHPNLSFSSMTVLNAYLEDRGLYLCGARDWGSNTQYFGPGTRLLVL.

As regards this clone: Mouse gene names apply. Sequencing ends 1 residue short of the CDR3 end; the germline J gene provides the rest. The chain links TRBV3 to TRBJ1-2, with D uncertain. Germline CDR1 and CDR2: SNHLY and FYNGKV (reference sequence). This CDR3 is 13 amino acids long. Trimming stripped 2 bases from V and 0 bases from J, with 4 bases between. Partial CDR3 DNA: TGTGCCAGCAGCTTAAGGCCAAACTCCGACTACACC. The encoded protein is CASSLRPNSDYT. In full, the CDR3 reads CASSLRPNSDYTF.

About this clone: The listed genes are named as in mouse. From the germline J gene comes the end of the CDR3, since the read stops 1 residue before it. This rearrangement joins TRBV3 to TRBJ2-3; perhaps TRBD2 as D (5 bases). Trimming took 1 base from V and 1 from J, leaving 9 bases between them. The CDR3 covers 15 residues. The germline CDR1 and CDR2 sequences are SNHLY and FYNGKV (reference sequence). The sequenced part of the CDR3 DNA is TGTGCCAGCAGCTTAGTGTGGGGTCGTGCAGAAACGCTGTAT. Encoded protein: CASSLVWGRAETLY. The complete CDR3 sequence is CASSLVWGRAETLYF.

Concerning this clone itself: Mouse gene names and germline throughout. The read ends 1 residue before the CDR3 terminus; that terminus is restored from the germline J gene. The rearrangement uses TRBV3 and TRBJ1-3; D call uncertain. Germline assignment: CDR1 SNHLY and CDR2 FYNGKV (reference sequence). The CDR3 extends over 12 amino acids. The ends were cut back, 1 base at V and 4 bases at J, with 2 bases in the middle. The sequenced part of the CDR3 DNA is TGTGCCAGCAGCTTAGTGGGAAATACGCTCTAT. This translates into CASSLVGNTLY. Given in full, the CDR3 is CASSLVGNTLYF.

This clone is categorized as large (0.1 to 1%). Gene names are the mouse ones. The read stops 1 residue short of the end of the CDR3; the missing end is completed from the germline J gene. V usage is TRBV26 and J usage is TRBJ2-1; 7 bases are a match to TRBD2. The germline gives CDR1 KGHPV, CDR2 FQNQEV (reference sequence). The CDR3 totals 16 residues. The trim removed 4 bases at V and 1 base at J, leaving 7 bases unmatched. The sequenced CDR3 bases are TGTGCCAGCAGTCCCGGAGCTGGGGGAAACTATGCTGAGCAGTTC. Translation gives CASSPGAGGNYAEQF. The whole CDR3 protein is CASSPGAGGNYAEQFF.

This clone is judged medium-sized. Genes and germline are mouse. The read ends 1 residue early relative to the CDR3; the germline J gene fills the gap. This rearrangement joins TRBV26 to TRBJ1-1, with 7 bases identical to TRBD1. CDR3 length: 14 residues. Trimming at V came to 4 bases and at J to 0 bases, leaving 2 bases not matched to a gene. CDR1 is KGHPV, CDR2 FQNQEV, per germline (reference sequence). The CDR3 loop reads CASSRQGANTEVFF. The sequenced part of the CDR3 DNA is TGTGCCAGCAGTCGGCAGGGGGCAAACACAGAAGTCTTC.